These 14 T cell receptor beta chains were sequenced from one sample in a study of blood T cell repertoires in COVID-19. The repertoire was sequenced with immunoSEQ multiplex PCR; TCRdb's copy has only in-frame clones and lacks some. The data hold 250,000 to 300,000 clones, with 86% observed a single time. The sample consisted of peripheral blood. All receptors come from a man younger than 30 with active or convalescent COVID-19.

The chain links TRBV9 to TRBJ1-1; D is ambiguous. This CDR3 is 12 amino acids long. Trimming took off 1 base at V and 4 bases at J, with 5 bases between the two ends. CDR1 and CDR2 (germline): SGDLS, YYNGEE. The CDR3 sequence: CASSVSGTEAFF. The CDR3 nucleotides are TGTGCCAGCAGCGTATCAGGCACTGAAGCTTTCTTT.

This chain uses TRBV2 with TRBJ2-5; D call uncertain. Per the germline V gene, CDR1 is SNHLY and CDR2 is FYNNEI. Trimming shortened V by 7 bases and J by 5 bases, and 11 bases separated the two germline ends. The CDR3 has 12 amino acids. CDR3 nucleotide sequence: TGTGCCAGCACCTTGAGACTGGAGACCCAGTACTTC. This encodes CASTLRLETQYF.

V is TRBV28 and J is TRBJ1-2, with D tentatively TRBD1 (5 bases). Germline loops: CDR1 MDHEN, CDR2 SYDVKM. The V gene lost 7 bases and the J gene lost 4 bases, with 16 bases spanning the gap. The CDR3 extends over 14 amino acids. The chain's CDR3 is CASKSSDSSYGYTF. The CDR3 DNA follows: TGTGCCAGCAAAAGTTCTGACAGCTCCTATGGCTACACCTTC.

This sequence joins TRBV2 and TRBJ2-6; D gene unclear. Trimming cost V 6 bases and J 12 bases, with 24 bases left between them. The CDR3 is made up of 16 amino acids. In germline, CDR1 is SNHLY, CDR2 FYNNEI. The CDR3 loop is CASSLMGQVVRVVLTF. As DNA, the CDR3 is TGTGCCAGCAGCTTAATGGGCCAGGTCGTACGCGTCGTCCTGACTTTC.

This clone has a handful of counts. V and J are TRBV2 and TRBJ2-1, with D possibly TRBD1 on 5 matching bases. Trimming removed 4 bases from V and 2 bases from J, with 12 bases in between. The germline gives CDR1 SNHLY, CDR2 FYNNEI. CDR3 size: 15 residues. In nucleotides, the CDR3 is TGTGCCAGCAGTGTTGGCCAGGGAACCTACAATGAGCAGTTCTTC. Protein sequence: CASSVGQGTYNEQFF.

The chain combines TRBV21-1 with TRBJ1-2; TRBD1, the table's D call, lacks a check against the DNA. TRBV21-1 represents a pseudogene. The CDR3 runs 16 residues. The CDR3 DNA reads TGTGCCAGCAGCAAAATCTTAGGGACACTCAACTATGGCTACACCTTC. Translated, it gives CASSKILGTLNYGYTF.

The DNA for the CDR3 is TGCGCCAGCACCCCCCCGTCGGGACAGACTAATGAAAAACTGTTTTTT. Its translation is CASTPPSGQTNEKLFF. The chain employs TRBV23-1 and TRBJ1-4; TRBD1 aligns across 7 bases. TRBV23-1 is classed as an ORF, of uncertain function. Losses at the gene ends were 7 bases for V and 2 bases for J; bases not matched to a gene: 10. The CDR3 loop spans 16 amino acids.

The V call is TRBV10-3, the J call TRBJ1-1; D is undetermined. Germline lookup yields CDR1 ENHRY and CDR2 SYGVKD. Trimming cost V 10 bases and J 1 base, with 19 bases left between them. The length of the CDR3 is 15 residues. The CDR3 protein is CASGERGSGNTEAFF. The CDR3 nucleotides are TGTGCCAGCGGAGAGCGAGGATCGGGGAACACTGAAGCTTTCTTT.

The chain combines TRBV29-1 with TRBJ1-5, with TRBD1 matching over 10 bases. The ends lost 5 bases at V and 4 bases at J; junction bases unmatched: 2. The CDR3 length is 13 residues. CDR1 is SQVTM, CDR2 ANQGSEA, per germline. CDR3 sequence: CSVLDRGNQPQHF. Written as DNA, the CDR3 is TGCAGCGTTTTGGACAGGGGGAATCAGCCCCAGCATTTT. The variable domain in full, completed from reference TRBV29-1 and TRBJ1-5, reads SAVISQKPSRDICQRGTSLTIQCQVDSQVTMMFWYRQQPGQSLTLIATANQGSEATYESGFVIDKFPISRPNLTFSTLTVSNMSPEDSSIYLCSVLDRGNQPQHFGDGTRLSIL.

DNA for the CDR3: TGTGCCAGCAGCCAAGGTTACTCTGCCTCTGGAAACACCATATATTTT. Translating gives CASSQGYSASGNTIYF. The chain has TRBV14 and TRBJ1-3; no firm D call. V lost 1 base and J lost 0, with 10 bases in between. Germline lookup yields CDR1 SGHDN and CDR2 FVKESK. The CDR3 runs to 16 residues. Full variable domain (outside the CDR3, taken from reference TRBV14 and TRBJ1-3): EAGVTQFPSHSVIEKGQTVTLRCDPISGHDNLYWYRRVMGKEIKFLLHFVKESKQDESGMPNNRFLAERTGGTYSTLKVQPAELEDSGVYFCASSQGYSASGNTIYFGEGSWLTVV.

CDR3 amino acids: CASSYLSSGNTIYF. Written as DNA, the CDR3 is TGTGCCAGTAGCTACTTGAGCTCTGGAAACACCATATATTTT. The chain joins TRBV19 to TRBJ1-3; the D is unclear. Germline V gives CDR1 LNHDA, CDR2 SQIVND (reference sequence). V was cut by 6 bases and J by 0 bases, with 9 bases left in between. This CDR3 is 14 amino acids long.

This clone showed up just a few times. This chain connects TRBV6-5 to TRBJ1-6; the D is unclear. The V gene's germline CDR1 is MNHEY and CDR2 SVGAGI. Deletions cut 7 bases from V and 5 bases from J, with 15 bases between. This CDR3 spans 15 amino acids. The CDR3 coding sequence is TGTGCCAGCAAAAGGGAGTTTATGGATAATTCACCCCTCCACTTT. Translated, it gives CASKREFMDNSPLHF.

This clone was seen a few times. This chain joins TRBV2 and TRBJ2-7, with 8 positions matching TRBD2. Germline CDR1 reads SNHLY; CDR2 reads FYNNEI. V dropped 7 bases and J dropped 3; count of bases not matched to a gene: 5. This CDR3 spans 13 amino acids. The CDR3 region is CASNAGGYYEQYF. As DNA, the CDR3 is TGTGCCAGCAATGCGGGGGGTTACTACGAGCAGTACTTC.

This clone was seen just once. V is TRBV6-2 or TRBV6-3 and J is TRBJ2-1; TRBD1 aligns across 7 bases. V dropped 2 bases and J dropped 2; count of bases not matched to a gene: 3. The CDR3 sequence is 15 residues long. The V gene's germline CDR1 is MNHEY and CDR2 SVGEGT. CDR3: CASSYRDSTYNEQFF. In DNA, the CDR3 is TGTGCCAGCAGTTACCGGGACAGCACCTACAATGAGCAGTTCTTC.